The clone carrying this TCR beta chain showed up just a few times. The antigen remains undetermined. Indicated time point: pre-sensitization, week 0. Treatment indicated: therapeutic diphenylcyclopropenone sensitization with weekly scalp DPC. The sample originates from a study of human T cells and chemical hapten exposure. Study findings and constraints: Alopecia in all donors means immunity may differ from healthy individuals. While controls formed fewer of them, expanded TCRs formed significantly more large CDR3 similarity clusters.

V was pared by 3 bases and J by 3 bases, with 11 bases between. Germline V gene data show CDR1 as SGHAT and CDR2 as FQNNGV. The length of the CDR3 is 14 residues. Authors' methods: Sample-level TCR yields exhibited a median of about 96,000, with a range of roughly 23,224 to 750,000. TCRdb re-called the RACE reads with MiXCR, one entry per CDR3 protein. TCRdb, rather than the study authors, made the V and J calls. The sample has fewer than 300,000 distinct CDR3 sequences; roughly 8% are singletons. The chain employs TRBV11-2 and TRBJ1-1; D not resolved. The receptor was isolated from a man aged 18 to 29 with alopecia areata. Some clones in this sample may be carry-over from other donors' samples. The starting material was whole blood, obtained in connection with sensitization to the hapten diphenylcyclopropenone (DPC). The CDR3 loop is CASSFVGGDTEAFF. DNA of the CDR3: TGTGCCAGCAGCTTCGTGGGCGGAGACACTGAAGCTTTCTTT.